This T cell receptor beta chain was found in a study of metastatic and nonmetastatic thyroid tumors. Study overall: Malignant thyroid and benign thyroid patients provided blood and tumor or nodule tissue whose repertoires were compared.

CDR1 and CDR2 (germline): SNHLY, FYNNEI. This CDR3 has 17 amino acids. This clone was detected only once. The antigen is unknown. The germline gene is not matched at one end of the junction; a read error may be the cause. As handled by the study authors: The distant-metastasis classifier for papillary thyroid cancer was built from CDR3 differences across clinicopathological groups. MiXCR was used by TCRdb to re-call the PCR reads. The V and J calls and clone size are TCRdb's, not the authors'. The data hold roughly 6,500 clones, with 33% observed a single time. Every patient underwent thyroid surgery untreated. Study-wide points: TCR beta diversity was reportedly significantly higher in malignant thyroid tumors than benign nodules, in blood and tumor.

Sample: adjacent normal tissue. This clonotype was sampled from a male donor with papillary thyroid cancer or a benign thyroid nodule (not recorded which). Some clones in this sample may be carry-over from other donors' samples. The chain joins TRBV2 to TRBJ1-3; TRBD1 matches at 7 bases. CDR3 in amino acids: CASIETVTGSAGNTIYF. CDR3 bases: TGTGCCAGCATTGAAACCGTGACAGGGAGCGCTGGAAACACCATATATTTT.